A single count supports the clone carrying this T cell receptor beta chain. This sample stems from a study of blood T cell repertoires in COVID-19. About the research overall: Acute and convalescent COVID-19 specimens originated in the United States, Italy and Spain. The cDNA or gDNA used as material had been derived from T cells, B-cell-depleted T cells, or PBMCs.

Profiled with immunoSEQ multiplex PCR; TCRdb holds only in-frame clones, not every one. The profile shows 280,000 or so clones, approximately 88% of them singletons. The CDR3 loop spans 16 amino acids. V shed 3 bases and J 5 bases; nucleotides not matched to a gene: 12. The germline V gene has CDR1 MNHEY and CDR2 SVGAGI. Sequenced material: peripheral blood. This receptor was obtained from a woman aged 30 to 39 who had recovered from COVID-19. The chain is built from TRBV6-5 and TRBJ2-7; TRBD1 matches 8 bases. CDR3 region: CASSYLPGGAGHEQYF. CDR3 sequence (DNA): TGTGCCAGCAGTTATCTTCCAGGGGGCGCCGGCCACGAGCAGTACTTC.